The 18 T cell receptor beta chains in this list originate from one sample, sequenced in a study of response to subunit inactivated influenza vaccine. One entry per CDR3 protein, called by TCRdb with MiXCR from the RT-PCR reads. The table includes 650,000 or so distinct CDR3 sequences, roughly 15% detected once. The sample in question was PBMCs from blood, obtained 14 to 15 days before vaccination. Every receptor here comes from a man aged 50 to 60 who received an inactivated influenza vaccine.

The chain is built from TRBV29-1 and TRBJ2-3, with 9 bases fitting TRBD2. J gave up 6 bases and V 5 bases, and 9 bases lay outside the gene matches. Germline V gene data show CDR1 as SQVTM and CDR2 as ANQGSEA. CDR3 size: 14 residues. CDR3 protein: CSVRKRGARDTQYF. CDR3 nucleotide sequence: TGCAGCGTTCGTAAGCGGGGGGCCAGGGATACGCAGTATTTT.

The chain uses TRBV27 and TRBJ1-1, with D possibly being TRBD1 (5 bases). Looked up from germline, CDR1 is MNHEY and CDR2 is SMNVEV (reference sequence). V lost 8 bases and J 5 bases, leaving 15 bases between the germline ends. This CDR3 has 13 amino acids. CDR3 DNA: TGTGCCAGCGGCGTAGGGGTGAGGACTGAAGCTTTCTTT. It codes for CASGVGVRTEAFF.

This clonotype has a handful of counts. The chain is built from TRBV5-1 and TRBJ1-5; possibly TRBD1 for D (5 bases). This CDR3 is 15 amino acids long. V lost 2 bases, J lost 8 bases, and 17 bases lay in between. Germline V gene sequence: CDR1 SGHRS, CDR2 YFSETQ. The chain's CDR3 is CASSFGGGNLEPQHF. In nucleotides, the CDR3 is TGCGCCAGCAGCTTTGGGGGGGGGAACTTGGAGCCCCAGCATTTT. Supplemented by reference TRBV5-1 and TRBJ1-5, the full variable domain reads KAGVTQTPRYLIKTRGQQVTLSCSPISGHRSVSWYQQTPGQGLQFLFEYFSETQRNKGNFPGRFSGRQFSNSRSEMNVSTLELGDSALYLCASSFGGGNLEPQHFGDGTRLSIL.

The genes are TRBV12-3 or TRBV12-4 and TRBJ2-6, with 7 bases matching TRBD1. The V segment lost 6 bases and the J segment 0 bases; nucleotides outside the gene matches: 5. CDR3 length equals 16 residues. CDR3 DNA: TGTGCCAGCAGACAGGGGCGTCGCTCTGGGGCCAACGTCCTGACTTTC. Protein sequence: CASRQGRRSGANVLTF.

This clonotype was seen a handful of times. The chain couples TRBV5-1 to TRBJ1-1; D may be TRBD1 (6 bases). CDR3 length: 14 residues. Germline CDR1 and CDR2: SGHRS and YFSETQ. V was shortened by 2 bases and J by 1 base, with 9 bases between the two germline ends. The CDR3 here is CASSFSDRNTEAFF. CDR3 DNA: TGCGCCAGCAGCTTTTCGGACAGGAACACTGAAGCTTTCTTT. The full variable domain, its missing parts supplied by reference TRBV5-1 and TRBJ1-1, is KAGVTQTPRYLIKTRGQQVTLSCSPISGHRSVSWYQQTPGQGLQFLFEYFSETQRNKGNFPGRFSGRQFSNSRSEMNVSTLELGDSALYLCASSFSDRNTEAFFGQGTRLTVV.

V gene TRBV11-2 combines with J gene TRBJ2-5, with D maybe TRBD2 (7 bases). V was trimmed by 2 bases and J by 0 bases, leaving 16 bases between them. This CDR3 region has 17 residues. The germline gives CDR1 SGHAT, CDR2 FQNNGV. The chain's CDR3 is CASSLFRGATYQETQYF. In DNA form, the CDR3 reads TGTGCCAGCAGCTTATTCCGGGGGGCTACATACCAAGAGACCCAGTACTTC. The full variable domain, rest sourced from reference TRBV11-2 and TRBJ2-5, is EAGVAQSPRYKIIEKRQSVAFWCNPISGHATLYWYQQILGQGPKLLIQFQNNGVVDDSQLPKDRFSAERLKGVDSTLKIQPAKLEDSAVYLCASSLFRGATYQETQYFGPGTRLLVL.

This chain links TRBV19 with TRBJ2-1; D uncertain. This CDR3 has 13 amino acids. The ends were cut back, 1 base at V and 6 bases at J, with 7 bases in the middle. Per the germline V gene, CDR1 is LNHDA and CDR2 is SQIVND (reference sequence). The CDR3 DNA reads TGTGCCAGTAGTATAGTCTGGGGCAATGAGCAGTTCTTC. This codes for CASSIVWGNEQFF.

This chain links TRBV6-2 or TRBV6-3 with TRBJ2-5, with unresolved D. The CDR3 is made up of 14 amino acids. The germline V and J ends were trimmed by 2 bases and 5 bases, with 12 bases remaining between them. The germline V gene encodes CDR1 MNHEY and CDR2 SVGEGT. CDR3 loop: CASSYGHYMETQYF. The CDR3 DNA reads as TGTGCCAGCAGTTACGGGCACTACATGGAGACCCAGTACTTC.

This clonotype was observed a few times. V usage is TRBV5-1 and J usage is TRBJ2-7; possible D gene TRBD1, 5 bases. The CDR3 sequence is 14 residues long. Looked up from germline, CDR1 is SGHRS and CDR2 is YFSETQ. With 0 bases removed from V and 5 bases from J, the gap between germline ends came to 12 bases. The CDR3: CASSLVLQVHEQYF. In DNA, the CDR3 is TGCGCCAGCAGCTTGGTCTTACAGGTCCACGAGCAGTACTTC.

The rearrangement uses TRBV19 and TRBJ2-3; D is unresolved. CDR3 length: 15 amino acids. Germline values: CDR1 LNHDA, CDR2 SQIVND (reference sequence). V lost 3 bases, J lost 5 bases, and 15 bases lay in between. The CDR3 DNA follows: TGTGCCAGTAGTATCAAGGGTTTATCGGGAGATACGCAGTATTTT. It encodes CASSIKGLSGDTQYF.

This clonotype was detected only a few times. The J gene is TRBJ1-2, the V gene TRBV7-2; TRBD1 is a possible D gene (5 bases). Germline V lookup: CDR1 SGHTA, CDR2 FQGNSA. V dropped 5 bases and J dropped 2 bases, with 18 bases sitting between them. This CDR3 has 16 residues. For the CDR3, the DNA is TGTGCCAGCAGCACGCCGATGGGGGGGTTCAACTATGGCTACACCTTC. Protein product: CASSTPMGGFNYGYTF.

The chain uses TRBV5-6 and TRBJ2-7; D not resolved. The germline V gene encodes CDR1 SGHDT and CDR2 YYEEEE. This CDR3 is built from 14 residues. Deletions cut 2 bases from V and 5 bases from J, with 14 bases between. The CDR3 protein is CASSLDISSDEQYF. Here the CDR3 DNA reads TGTGCCAGCAGCTTAGACATAAGTTCCGACGAGCAGTACTTC.

The CDR3 DNA follows: TGTGCCAGCAGTTGGGGCAGGGAATTTGGCTACACCTTC. Its translation is CASSWGREFGYTF. The rearrangement links TRBV28 to TRBJ1-2; D is perhaps TRBD1 (5 bases). CDR1 is MDHEN and CDR2 is SYDVKM in the germline V gene. Trimming cost V 4 bases and J 7 bases, with 13 bases left between them. The CDR3 runs to 13 residues.

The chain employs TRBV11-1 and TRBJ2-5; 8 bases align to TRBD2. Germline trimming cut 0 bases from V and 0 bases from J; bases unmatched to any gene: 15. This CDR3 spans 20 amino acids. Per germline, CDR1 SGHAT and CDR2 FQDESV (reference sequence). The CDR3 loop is CASSLAIERGRRINQETQYF. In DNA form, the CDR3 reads TGTGCCAGCAGCTTAGCGATAGAGCGGGGGAGACGCATAAACCAAGAGACCCAGTACTTC.

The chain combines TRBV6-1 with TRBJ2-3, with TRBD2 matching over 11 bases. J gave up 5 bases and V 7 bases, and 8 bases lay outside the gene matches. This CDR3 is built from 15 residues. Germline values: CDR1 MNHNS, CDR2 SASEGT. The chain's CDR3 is CASNPLAGVGDTQYF. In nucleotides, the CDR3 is TGTGCCAGCAATCCACTAGCGGGAGTTGGAGATACGCAGTATTTT.

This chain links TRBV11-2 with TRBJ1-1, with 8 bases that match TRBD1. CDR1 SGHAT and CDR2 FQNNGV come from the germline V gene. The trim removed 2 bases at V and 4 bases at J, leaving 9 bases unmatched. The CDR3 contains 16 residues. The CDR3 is CASSLPSRQGRTEAFF. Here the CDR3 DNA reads TGTGCCAGCAGCTTACCATCGCGACAGGGGCGCACTGAAGCTTTCTTT.

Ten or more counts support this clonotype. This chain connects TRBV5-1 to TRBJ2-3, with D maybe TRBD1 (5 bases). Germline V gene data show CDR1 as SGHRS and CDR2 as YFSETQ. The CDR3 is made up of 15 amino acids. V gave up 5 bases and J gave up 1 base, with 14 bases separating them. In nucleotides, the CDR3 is TGCGCCAGCAGGGAAGGGGTTGGCGGCACAGATACGCAGTATTTT. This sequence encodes CASREGVGGTDTQYF.

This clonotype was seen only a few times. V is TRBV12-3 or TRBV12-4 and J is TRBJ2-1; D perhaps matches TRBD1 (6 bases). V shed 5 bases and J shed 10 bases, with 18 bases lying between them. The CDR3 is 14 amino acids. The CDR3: CASSGAVDRGEQFF. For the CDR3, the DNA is TGTGCCAGCAGTGGGGCGGTCGATAGGGGGGAGCAGTTCTTC.